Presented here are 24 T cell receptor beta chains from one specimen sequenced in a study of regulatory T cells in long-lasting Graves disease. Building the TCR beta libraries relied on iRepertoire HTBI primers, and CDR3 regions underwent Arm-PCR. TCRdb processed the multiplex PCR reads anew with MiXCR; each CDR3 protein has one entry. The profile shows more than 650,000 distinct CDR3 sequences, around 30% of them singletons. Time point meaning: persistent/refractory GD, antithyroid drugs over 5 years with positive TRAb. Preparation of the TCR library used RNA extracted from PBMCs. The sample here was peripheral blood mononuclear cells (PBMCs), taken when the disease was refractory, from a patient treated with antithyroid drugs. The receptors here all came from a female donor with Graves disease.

The CDR3 spells CASRKLEGAGAHEQYF. CDR3 DNA sequence: TGTGCCAGCAGGAAGTTAGAGGGGGCAGGGGCCCACGAGCAGTACTTC. The chain has TRBV6-1 and TRBJ2-7; 7 bases match TRBD1. Germline V gene data show CDR1 as MNHNS and CDR2 as SASEGT. The CDR3 consists of 16 residues. The V gene end was trimmed by 6 bases and the J gene end by 5 bases; junction bases not matched to a gene: 16.

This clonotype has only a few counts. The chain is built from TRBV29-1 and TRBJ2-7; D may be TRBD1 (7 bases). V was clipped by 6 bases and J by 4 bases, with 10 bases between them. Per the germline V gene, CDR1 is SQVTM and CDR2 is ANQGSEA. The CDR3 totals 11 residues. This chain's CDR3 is CSVAGQYEQYF. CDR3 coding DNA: TGCAGCGTCGCGGGACAGTACGAGCAGTACTTC.

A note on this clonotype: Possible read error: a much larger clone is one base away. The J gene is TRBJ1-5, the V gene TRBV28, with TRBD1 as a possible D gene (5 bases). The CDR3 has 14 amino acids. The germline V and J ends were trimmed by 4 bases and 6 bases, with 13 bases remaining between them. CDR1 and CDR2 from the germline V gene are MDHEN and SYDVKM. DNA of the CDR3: TGTGCCAGCAGTTCACAGGTTGACCTTCAGCCCCAGCATTTT. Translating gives CASSSQVDLQPQHF.

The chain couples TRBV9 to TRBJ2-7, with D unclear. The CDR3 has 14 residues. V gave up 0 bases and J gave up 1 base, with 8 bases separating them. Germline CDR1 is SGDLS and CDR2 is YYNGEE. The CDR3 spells CASSVALGSYEQYF. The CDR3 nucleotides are TGTGCCAGCAGCGTAGCGCTGGGTTCCTACGAGCAGTACTTC.

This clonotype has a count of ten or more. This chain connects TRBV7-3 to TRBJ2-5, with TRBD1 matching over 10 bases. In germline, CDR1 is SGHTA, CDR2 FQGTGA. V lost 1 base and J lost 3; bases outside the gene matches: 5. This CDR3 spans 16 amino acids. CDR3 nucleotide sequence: TGTGCCAGCAGCTTAAACCCCGGGACAGGGGAAGAGACCCAGTACTTC. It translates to CASSLNPGTGEETQYF.

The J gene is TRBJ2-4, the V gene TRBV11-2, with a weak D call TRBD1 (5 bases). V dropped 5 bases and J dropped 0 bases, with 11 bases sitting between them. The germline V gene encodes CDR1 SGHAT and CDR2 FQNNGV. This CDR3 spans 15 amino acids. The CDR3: CASSHPGSAKNIQYF. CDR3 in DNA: TGTGCCAGCAGCCACCCAGGGTCAGCCAAAAACATTCAGTACTTC.

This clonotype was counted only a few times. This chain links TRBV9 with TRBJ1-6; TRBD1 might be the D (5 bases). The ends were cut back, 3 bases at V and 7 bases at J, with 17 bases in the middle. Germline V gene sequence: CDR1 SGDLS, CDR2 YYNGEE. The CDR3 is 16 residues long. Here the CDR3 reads CASSDRDGGGNSPLHF. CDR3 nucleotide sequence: TGTGCCAGCAGCGACCGGGACGGCGGTGGGAATTCACCCCTCCACTTT.

The CDR3 DNA is TGTGCCTGGAGTCAGACAGGGGGGAACACTGAAGCTTTCTTT. It is translated as CAWSQTGGNTEAFF. V is TRBV30 and J is TRBJ1-1, with 9 bases identical to TRBD1. V lost 2 bases to trimming and J lost 1 base; unmatched junction nucleotides: 2. The CDR3 sequence is 14 residues long. Germline CDR1 GTSNPN, CDR2 SVGIG (reference sequence).

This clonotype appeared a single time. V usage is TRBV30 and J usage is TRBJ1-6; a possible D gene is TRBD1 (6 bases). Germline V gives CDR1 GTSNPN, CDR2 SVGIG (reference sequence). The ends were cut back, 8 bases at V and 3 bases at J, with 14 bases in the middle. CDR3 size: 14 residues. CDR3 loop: CAGGRHIYNSPLHF. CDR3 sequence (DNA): TGTGCCGGGGGGCGACACATCTATAATTCACCCCTCCACTTT.

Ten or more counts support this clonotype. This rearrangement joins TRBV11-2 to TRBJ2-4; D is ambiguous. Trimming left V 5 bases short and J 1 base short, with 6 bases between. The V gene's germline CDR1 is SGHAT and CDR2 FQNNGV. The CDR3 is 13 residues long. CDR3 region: CASSAGAKNIQYF. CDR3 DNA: TGTGCCAGCAGCGCTGGGGCCAAAAACATTCAGTACTTC. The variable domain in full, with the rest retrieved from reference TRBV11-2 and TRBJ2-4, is EAGVAQSPRYKIIEKRQSVAFWCNPISGHATLYWYQQILGQGPKLLIQFQNNGVVDDSQLPKDRFSAERLKGVDSTLKIQPAKLEDSAVYLCASSAGAKNIQYFGAGTRLSVL.

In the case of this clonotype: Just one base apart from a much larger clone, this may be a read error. The CDR3 nucleotides read TGTGCCAGCGGTTACTCGGGCTCTTATTCACCCCTCCACTTT. Its protein is CASGYSGSYSPLHF. J is TRBJ1-6 and V is TRBV6-6; the D is unclear. Looked up from germline, CDR1 is MNHNY and CDR2 is SVGAGI (reference sequence). CDR3 length: 14 amino acids.

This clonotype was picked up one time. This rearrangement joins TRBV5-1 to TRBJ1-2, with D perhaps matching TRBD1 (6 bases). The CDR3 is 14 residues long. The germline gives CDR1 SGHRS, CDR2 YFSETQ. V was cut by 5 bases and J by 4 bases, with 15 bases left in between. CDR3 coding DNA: TGCGCCAGCAGTATGGGGGCAGTCGGCTATGGCTACACCTTC. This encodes CASSMGAVGYGYTF.

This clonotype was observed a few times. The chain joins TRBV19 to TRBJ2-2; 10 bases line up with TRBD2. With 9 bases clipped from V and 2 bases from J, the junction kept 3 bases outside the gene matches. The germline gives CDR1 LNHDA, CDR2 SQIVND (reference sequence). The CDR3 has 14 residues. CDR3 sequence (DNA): TGTGCCAGCTCTAGCGGGAGAAACACCGGGGAGCTGTTTTTT. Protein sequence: CASSSGRNTGELFF.

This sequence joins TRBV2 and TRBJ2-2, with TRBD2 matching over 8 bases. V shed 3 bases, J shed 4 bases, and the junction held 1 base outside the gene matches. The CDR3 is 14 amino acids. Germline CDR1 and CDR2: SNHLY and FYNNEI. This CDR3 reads CASSELAGTGELFF. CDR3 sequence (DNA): TGTGCCAGCAGTGAGCTAGCGGGCACCGGGGAGCTGTTTTTT.

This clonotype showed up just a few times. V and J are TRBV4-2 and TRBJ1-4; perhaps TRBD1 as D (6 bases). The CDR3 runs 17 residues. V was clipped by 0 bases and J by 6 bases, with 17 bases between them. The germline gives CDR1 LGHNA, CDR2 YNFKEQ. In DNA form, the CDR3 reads TGTGCCAGCAGCCAAGATATGGGCGGGGGGCGAGATGAAAAACTGTTTTTT. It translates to CASSQDMGGGRDEKLFF.

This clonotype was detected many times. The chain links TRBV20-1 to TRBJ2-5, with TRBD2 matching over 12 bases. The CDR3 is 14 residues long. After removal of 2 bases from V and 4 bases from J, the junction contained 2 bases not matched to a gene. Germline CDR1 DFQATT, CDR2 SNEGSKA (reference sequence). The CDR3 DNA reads TGCAGTGCTAGACCGGGACTAGCGGGAGAGACCCAGTACTTC. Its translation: CSARPGLAGETQYF.

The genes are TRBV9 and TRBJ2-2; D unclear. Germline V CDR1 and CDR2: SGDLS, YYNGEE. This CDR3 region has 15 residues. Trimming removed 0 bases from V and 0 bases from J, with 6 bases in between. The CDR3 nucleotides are TGTGCCAGCAGCGTAGGCCTAGCGAACACCGGGGAGCTGTTTTTT. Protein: CASSVGLANTGELFF.

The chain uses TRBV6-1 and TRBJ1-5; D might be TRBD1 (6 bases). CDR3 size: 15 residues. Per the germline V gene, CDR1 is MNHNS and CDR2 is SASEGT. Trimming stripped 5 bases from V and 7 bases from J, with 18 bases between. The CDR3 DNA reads TGTGCCAGCAGTCCCTGGGGGGCAGGAGCGCAGCCCCAGCATTTT. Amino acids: CASSPWGAGAQPQHF.

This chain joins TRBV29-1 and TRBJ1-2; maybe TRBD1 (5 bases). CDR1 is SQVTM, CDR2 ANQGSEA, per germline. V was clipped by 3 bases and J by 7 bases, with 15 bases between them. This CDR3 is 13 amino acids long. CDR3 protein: CSVEVTASRGYTF. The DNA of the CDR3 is TGCAGCGTTGAGGTGACAGCCAGTCGTGGCTACACCTTC.

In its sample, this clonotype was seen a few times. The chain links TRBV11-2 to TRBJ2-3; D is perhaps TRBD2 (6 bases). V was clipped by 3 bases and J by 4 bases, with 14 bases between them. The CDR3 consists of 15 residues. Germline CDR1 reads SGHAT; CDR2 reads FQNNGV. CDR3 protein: CASSFRLVRSDTQYF. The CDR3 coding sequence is TGTGCCAGCAGCTTCCGACTAGTTCGCTCAGATACGCAGTATTTT.

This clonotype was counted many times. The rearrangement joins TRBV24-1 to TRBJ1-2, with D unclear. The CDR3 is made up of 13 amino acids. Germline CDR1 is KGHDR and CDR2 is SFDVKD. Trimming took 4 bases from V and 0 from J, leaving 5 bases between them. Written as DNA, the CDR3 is TGTGCCACCAGTGAAACAGCTAACTATGGCTACACCTTC. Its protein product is CATSETANYGYTF.

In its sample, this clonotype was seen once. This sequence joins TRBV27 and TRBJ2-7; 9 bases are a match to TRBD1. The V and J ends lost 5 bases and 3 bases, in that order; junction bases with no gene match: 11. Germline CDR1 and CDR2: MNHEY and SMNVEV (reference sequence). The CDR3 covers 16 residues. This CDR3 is CASSPTPGQGVYEQYF. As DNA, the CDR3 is TGTGCCAGCAGTCCTACGCCGGGACAGGGAGTCTACGAGCAGTACTTC.

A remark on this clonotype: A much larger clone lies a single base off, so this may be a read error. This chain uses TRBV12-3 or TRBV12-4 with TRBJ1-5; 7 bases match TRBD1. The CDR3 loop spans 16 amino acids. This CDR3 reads CASSLGMTGMEQPRHF. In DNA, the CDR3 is TGTGCCAGCAGTTTAGGAATGACAGGGATGGAACAGCCCCGGCATTTT.

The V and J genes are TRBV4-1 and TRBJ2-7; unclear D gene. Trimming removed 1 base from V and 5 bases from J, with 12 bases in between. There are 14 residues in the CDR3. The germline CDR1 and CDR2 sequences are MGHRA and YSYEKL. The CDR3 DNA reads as TGCGCCAGCAGCCAAGTTCGTCAGGCCGACGAGCAGTACTTC. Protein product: CASSQVRQADEQYF.